The following is a T cell receptor beta chain sequence with its context. Antigen unknown. These data originate in a study of T cell responses to AZD1222 COVID-19 vaccine. Study-level points and caveats: Unmutated regions of variants are reportedly targeted by nearly half of spike-specific TCRs. Elevations in Spike-specific TCR breadth and depth followed administration of two AZD1222 doses. At 160-218 and 743-854, vaccine-associated CD4 TCRs were dominant, and they spanned spike.

The repertoire was sequenced with immunoSEQ multiplex PCR; TCRdb's copy has only in-frame clones and lacks some. This sample has around 180,000 clones, with approximately 86% found just once. CDR1 is SGHNT and CDR2 is YYREEE in the germline V gene (reference sequence). V dropped 0 bases and J dropped 1 base, with 4 bases sitting between them. The CDR3 totals 13 residues. This sequence originates from an adult in good health. The sequencing here drew on peripheral blood, taken on day 0 of AZD1222 vaccination. V is TRBV5-4 and J is TRBJ1-1; D not resolved. The CDR3 loop reads CASSLVANTEAFF. The CDR3 nucleotides read TGTGCCAGCAGCTTGGTGGCGAACACTGAAGCTTTCTTT.